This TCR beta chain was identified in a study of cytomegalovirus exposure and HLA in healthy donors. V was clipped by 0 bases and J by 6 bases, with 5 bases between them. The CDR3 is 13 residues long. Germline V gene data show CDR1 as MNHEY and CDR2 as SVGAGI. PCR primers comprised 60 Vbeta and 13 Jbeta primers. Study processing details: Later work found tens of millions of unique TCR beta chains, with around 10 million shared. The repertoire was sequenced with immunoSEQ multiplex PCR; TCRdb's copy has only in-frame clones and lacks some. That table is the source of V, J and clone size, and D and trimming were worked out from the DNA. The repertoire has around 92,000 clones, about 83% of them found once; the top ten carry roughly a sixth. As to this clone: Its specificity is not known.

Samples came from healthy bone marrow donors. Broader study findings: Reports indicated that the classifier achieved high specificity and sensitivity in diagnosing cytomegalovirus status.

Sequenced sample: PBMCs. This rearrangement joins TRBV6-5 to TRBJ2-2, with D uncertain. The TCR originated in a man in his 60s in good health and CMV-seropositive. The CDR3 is CASSYSIAGELFF. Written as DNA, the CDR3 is TGTGCCAGCAGTTACTCGATAGCCGGGGAGCTGTTTTTT.